Shown below are 29 T cell receptor beta chains from a single sample sequenced in a study of human T cells and chemical hapten exposure. TCRdb re-called the RACE reads through MiXCR, storing one row per CDR3 protein. Of about 80,000 distinct CDR3 sequences in the sample, 13% to 15% are singletons; the top ten hold 3.5% to 6%. Time point indicated: pre-sensitization, week 0. Treatment described: therapeutic diphenylcyclopropenone sensitization with weekly scalp DPC. The sample was whole blood, taken in connection with sensitization to the hapten diphenylcyclopropenone (DPC). These receptor sequences come from a woman aged 50 to 60 with alopecia areata. Some clones in this sample may be carry-over from other donors' samples.

This clonotype was counted only a few times. The chain has TRBV18 and TRBJ2-4; D not resolved. From germline, CDR1 is KGHSH and CDR2 LQKENI. This CDR3 is 16 amino acids long. V was shortened by 2 bases and J by 1 base, with 12 bases between the two germline ends. This CDR3 reads CASSPYASGAKNIQYF. In nucleotides, the CDR3 is TGTGCCAGCTCACCATATGCGAGTGGCGCCAAAAACATTCAGTACTTC.

V is TRBV4-3 and J is TRBJ2-3; TRBD1 aligns across 7 bases. Germline loops: CDR1 LGHNA, CDR2 YSLEER. J was trimmed by 4 bases and V by 1 base; bases with no gene match: 11. This CDR3 is 17 amino acids long. The CDR3 coding sequence is TGCGCCAGCAGCCAAGGAGTCGGGACAGTAGGCCCAGATACGCAGTATTTT. This translates into CASSQGVGTVGPDTQYF.

This clonotype was detected a few times. This chain links TRBV9 with TRBJ1-1; no clear D gene. The ends were cut back, 4 bases at V and 5 bases at J, with 12 bases in the middle. The CDR3 has 13 amino acids. Germline CDR1 is SGDLS and CDR2 is YYNGEE. The CDR3 nucleotides are TGTGCCAGCAGCACACCCCCGAGGACTGAAGCTTTCTTT. Protein sequence: CASSTPPRTEAFF.

This clonotype was observed a few times. This chain connects TRBV18 to TRBJ1-4; 9 nucleotides agree with TRBD1. The CDR3 spans 18 residues. Germline CDR1 KGHSH, CDR2 LQKENI. The ends lost 4 bases at V and 8 bases at J; junction bases unmatched: 17. The CDR3 loop reads CASSLDVGTGGALEKLFF. The CDR3, as DNA: TGTGCCAGCTCACTCGACGTTGGAACAGGGGGCGCATTGGAAAAACTGTTTTTT.

The CDR3 sequence: CASAIGEYNEQFF. In nucleotides, the CDR3 is TGTGCCAGCGCAATAGGGGAGTACAATGAGCAGTTCTTC. The rearrangement uses TRBV18 and TRBJ2-1; D may be TRBD1 or TRBD2 (5 bases each). Trimming shortened V by 8 bases and J by 4 bases, and 12 bases separated the two germline ends. Germline CDR1 reads KGHSH; CDR2 reads LQKENI. This CDR3 comprises 13 residues.

A few counts support this clonotype. CDR3 sequence: CAGGGLETQYF. DNA of the CDR3: TGCGCAGGAGGGGGCCTCGAGACCCAGTACTTC. The V and J genes are TRBV5-1 and TRBJ2-5, with a possible D match to TRBD1 (7 bases). The CDR3 covers 11 residues. Germline-derived CDR1 and CDR2 are SGHRS and YFSETQ.

The chain combines TRBV11-3 with TRBJ2-1; D not resolved. Trimming pared 5 bases from V and 6 bases from J, leaving 8 bases between. Germline assignment: CDR1 SGHNT and CDR2 YENEEA. The CDR3 totals 12 residues. CDR3 protein: CASSLHPNEQFF. The CDR3 DNA reads TGTGCCAGCAGCCTCCACCCCAATGAGCAGTTCTTC.

As DNA, the CDR3 is TGTGCCAGCAGTCCAGGGGGCTCCGCCACAGATACGCAGTATTTT. This codes for CASSPGGSATDTQYF. V usage is TRBV28 and J usage is TRBJ2-3; TRBD1 agrees at 8 bases. The trim removed 5 bases at V and 2 bases at J, leaving 6 bases unmatched. The CDR3 consists of 15 residues. The germline gives CDR1 MDHEN, CDR2 SYDVKM.

There are a few counts of this clonotype. The chain uses TRBV2 and TRBJ2-2, with 9 bases matching TRBD2. Trimming removed 7 bases from V and 4 bases from J; junction bases left unmatched: 7. This CDR3 has 15 amino acids. The germline CDR1 and CDR2 sequences are SNHLY and FYNNEI. This chain's CDR3 is CASTPRAGGTGELFF. The CDR3, as DNA: TGTGCCAGCACTCCGAGAGCGGGAGGCACCGGGGAGCTGTTTTTT.

In nucleotides, the CDR3 is TGTGCCAGCAGCAAAATCATCGGGACAGCCTATAATTCACCCCTCCACTTT. This sequence encodes CASSKIIGTAYNSPLHF. The V call is TRBV21-1, the J call TRBJ1-6; no check of the table's D call, TRBD1, against the DNA was made. TRBV21-1 corresponds to a pseudogene. CDR3 size: 17 residues.

This chain joins TRBV5-1 and TRBJ2-1, with D possibly matching TRBD2 (7 bases). The CDR3 contains 15 residues. The germline CDR1 and CDR2 sequences are SGHRS and YFSETQ. Trimming removed 7 bases from V and 7 bases from J, with 21 bases in between. Here the CDR3 reads CASAIGGPPGNEQFF. The CDR3 DNA reads as TGCGCCAGCGCAATCGGGGGGCCCCCGGGAAATGAGCAGTTCTTC.

The chain uses TRBV5-1 and TRBJ2-7; D may be TRBD1 or TRBD2 (5 bases each). V lost 4 bases, J lost 0 bases, and 14 bases lay in between. Germline-derived CDR1 and CDR2 are SGHRS and YFSETQ. The CDR3 sequence is 15 residues long. The CDR3 nucleotides read TGCGCCAGCAGCGAAGGGGACCCGAACTCCTACGAGCAGTACTTC. Translation: CASSEGDPNSYEQYF.

The rearrangement joins TRBV11-2 to TRBJ2-7, with a possible D match to TRBD1 (5 bases). This CDR3 is built from 14 residues. Trimming removed 5 bases from V and 0 bases from J, with 11 bases in between. Germline loops: CDR1 SGHAT, CDR2 FQNNGV. CDR3 in DNA: TGTGCCAGCAGCCCTGGACACAGCTCCTACGAGCAGTACTTC. Translating gives CASSPGHSSYEQYF.

This clonotype was observed a handful of times. This chain joins TRBV20-1 and TRBJ1-1; D possibly corresponds to TRBD1 (5 bases). The CDR3 covers 16 residues. Germline V gives CDR1 DFQATT, CDR2 SNEGSKA (reference sequence). V was shortened by 1 base and J by 3 bases, with 18 bases between the two germline ends. CDR3 protein: CSARAYRSSLDTEAFF. In DNA, the CDR3 is TGCAGTGCTAGAGCATACAGGTCAAGTCTCGACACTGAAGCTTTCTTT.

The J gene is TRBJ2-1, the V gene TRBV20-1; no definite D call. CDR3 length: 10 amino acids. V was shortened by 4 bases and J by 10 bases, with 8 bases between the two germline ends. Per germline, CDR1 DFQATT and CDR2 SNEGSKA (reference sequence). This CDR3 reads CSAIAREQFF. The CDR3, as DNA: TGCAGTGCTATCGCACGGGAGCAGTTCTTC.

The chain joins TRBV19 to TRBJ1-5; 8 bases line up with TRBD1. The CDR3 length is 15 residues. The junction had 13 bases not matched to a gene; V was cut back by 8 bases and J by 7 bases. CDR1 and CDR2 from the germline V gene are LNHDA and SQIVND (reference sequence). CDR3 nucleotide sequence: TGTGCCAGTCGCGCGGACAGGGCTAATGGACAGCCCCAGCATTTT. Translation: CASRADRANGQPQHF.

The rearrangement uses TRBV7-2 and TRBJ2-2; 7 bases are a match to TRBD2. This CDR3 contains 15 residues. Germline lookup yields CDR1 SGHTA and CDR2 FQGNSA. V lost 5 bases and J lost 0; bases outside the gene matches: 3. The CDR3 DNA follows: TGTGCCAGCAGCCGAGGACTAGCGAACACCGGGGAGCTGTTTTTT. Its protein is CASSRGLANTGELFF.

This clonotype was detected only a few times. The DNA of the CDR3 is TGCGCCAGCAGTCGTAGCGGGGGCTCCTACAATGAGCAGTTCTTC. Translated: CASSRSGGSYNEQFF. J is TRBJ2-1 and V is TRBV4-1; TRBD2 matches 9 bases. J gave up 0 bases and V 6 bases, and 3 bases lay outside the gene matches. The CDR3 is 15 residues long. In germline, CDR1 is MGHRA, CDR2 YSYEKL.

The chain is built from TRBV5-1 and TRBJ1-1; no clear D. The CDR3 runs to 15 residues. CDR1 SGHRS and CDR2 YFSETQ come from the germline V gene. Trimming took off 1 base at V and 4 bases at J, with 14 bases between the two ends. The CDR3 coding sequence is TGCGCCAGCAGCTTGACTTTGCGGGGTGGCACTGAAGCTTTCTTT. Its translation: CASSLTLRGGTEAFF.

V is TRBV11-3 and J is TRBJ2-3; 7 nucleotides agree with TRBD1. Germline V lookup: CDR1 SGHNT, CDR2 YENEEA. Germline trimming cut 5 bases from V and 6 bases from J; bases unmatched to any gene: 5. CDR3 length: 13 residues. The CDR3 nucleotides read TGTGCCAGCAGCAGACAGGGATCGGATACGCAGTATTTT. Translated, it gives CASSRQGSDTQYF.

This clonotype was found many times. The chain carries TRBV7-9 and TRBJ2-1, with D unclear. Trimming took 7 bases from V and 1 from J, leaving 11 bases between them. From germline, CDR1 is SEHNR and CDR2 FQNEAQ (reference sequence). This CDR3 spans 14 amino acids. The CDR3 spells CASINRSSYNEQFF. The CDR3 DNA reads TGTGCCAGCATTAATCGAAGTTCCTACAATGAGCAGTTCTTC.

This clonotype occurred a few times. The rearrangement links TRBV3-1 to TRBJ2-7; D may be TRBD2 (6 bases). The CDR3 sequence is 14 residues long. Germline V gene sequence: CDR1 LGHDT, CDR2 YNNKEL (reference sequence). The V end lost 3 bases, the J end lost 7 bases, and 16 bases lay between the germline ends. CDR3 nucleotide sequence: TGTGCCAGCAGCCAGGCGGGAAGCCCGTGGGAGCAGTACTTC. As protein: CASSQAGSPWEQYF.

This clonotype was counted only a few times. This chain joins TRBV7-6 and TRBJ2-1; D gene ambiguous. Germline V CDR1 and CDR2: SGHVS, FNYEAQ. V shed 5 bases and J shed 0 bases, with 11 bases lying between them. The CDR3 spans 15 residues. The CDR3 DNA reads as TGTGCCAGCAGCCTCCTCATAAGCTCCTACAATGAGCAGTTCTTC. It yields the protein CASSLLISSYNEQFF.

This clonotype showed up just once. A read error is possible here, since a much larger clone lies one base away. V usage is TRBV29-1 and J usage is TRBJ2-1; 11 nucleotides agree with TRBD2. Trimming took 4 bases from V and 6 from J; bases not matched to a gene: 8. This CDR3 has 15 residues. Germline values: CDR1 SQVTM, CDR2 ANQGSEA. In DNA form, the CDR3 reads TGCAGCGTTGTTCTAGCGGGAGGCCTCTTCAATGAGCAGTTCTTC. Residues: CSVVLAGGLFNEQFF.

The chain links TRBV20-1 to TRBJ2-7, with 8 positions matching TRBD2. CDR3 length: 13 amino acids. Germline V gene lookup returns CDR1 DFQATT and CDR2 SNEGSKA (reference sequence). After removal of 6 bases from V and 4 bases from J, the junction contained 8 bases not matched to a gene. The CDR3 region is CSAKSGSAYEQYF. As DNA, the CDR3 is TGCAGTGCAAAAAGCGGGAGTGCTTACGAGCAGTACTTC.

The V gene is TRBV7-8, the J gene TRBJ2-1; 9 bases align to TRBD2. The CDR3 extends over 16 amino acids. Germline V gene sequence: CDR1 SGHVS, CDR2 FQNEAQ. V shed 1 base, J shed 7 bases, and the junction held 8 bases outside the gene matches. Here the CDR3 DNA reads TGTGCCAGCAGCTTAGAGGGCGGGAGGGCCGGAAATGAGCAGTTCTTC. Its protein product is CASSLEGGRAGNEQFF.

This clonotype was observed a handful of times. The chain carries TRBV6-6 and TRBJ2-3; D gene unclear. Germline V CDR1 and CDR2: MNHNY, SVGAGI (reference sequence). CDR3 length: 13 amino acids. Trimming took off 2 bases at V and 6 bases at J, with 9 bases between the two ends. The CDR3 loop is CASSYGPRDTQYF. In DNA form, the CDR3 reads TGTGCCAGCAGTTACGGTCCCCGGGATACGCAGTATTTT.

The rearrangement joins TRBV28 to TRBJ2-4; perhaps TRBD2 as D (7 bases). Germline CDR1 is MDHEN and CDR2 is SYDVKM. V lost 7 bases and J 5 bases, leaving 18 bases between the germline ends. The CDR3 sequence is 15 residues long. Here the CDR3 DNA reads TGTGCCAGCACCCAGGCGGGGGCGGACCAAAACATTCAGTACTTC. This sequence encodes CASTQAGADQNIQYF. The complete variable domain, with remaining parts taken from reference TRBV28 and TRBJ2-4, reads DVKVTQSSRYLVKRTGEKVFLECVQDMDHENMFWYRQDPGLGLRLIYFSYDVKMKEKGDIPEGYSVSREKKERFSLILESASTNQTSMYLCASTQAGADQNIQYFGAGTRLSVL.

This clonotype was picked up a small number of times. This chain connects TRBV12-3 or TRBV12-4 to TRBJ2-3, with 7 bases aligning to TRBD2. The trim removed 7 bases at V and 5 bases at J, leaving 12 bases unmatched. The CDR3 spans 15 residues. Written as DNA, the CDR3 is TGTGCCAGCACCTCCGGGGACTATAGTCAAGATACGCAGTATTTT. This gives the protein CASTSGDYSQDTQYF.